The source of this T cell receptor (beta chain) is a study of cytomegalovirus exposure and HLA in healthy donors. The CDR3 runs 12 residues. Trimming cost V 10 bases and J 5 bases; bases outside gene matches: 3. CDR1 is ENHRY and CDR2 is SYGVKD in the germline V gene. Use of 60 Vbeta and 13 Jbeta primers characterized the PCR. Assay used: immunoSEQ multiplex PCR; TCRdb lists only in-frame clones, some missing. The sample holds approximately 140,000 clones, 75% to 80% seen once. Sequenced: PBMCs. The receptor was derived from a woman aged 50 to 60 in good health and CMV-seronegative. The chain links TRBV10-3 to TRBJ2-1; TRBD1 matches at 9 bases. DNA of the CDR3: TGTGCCACCGGGACAGGGAACAATGAGCAGTTCTTC. Residues: CATGTGNNEQFF.